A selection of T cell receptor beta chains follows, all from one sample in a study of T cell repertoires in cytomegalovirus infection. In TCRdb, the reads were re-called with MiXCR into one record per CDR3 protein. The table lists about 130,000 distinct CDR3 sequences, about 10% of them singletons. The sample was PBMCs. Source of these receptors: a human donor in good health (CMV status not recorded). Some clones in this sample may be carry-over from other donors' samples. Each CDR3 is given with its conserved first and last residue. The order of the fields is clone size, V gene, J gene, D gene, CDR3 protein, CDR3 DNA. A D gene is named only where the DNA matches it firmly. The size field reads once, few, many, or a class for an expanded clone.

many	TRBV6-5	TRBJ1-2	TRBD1	CASRETGNSYGYTF	TGTGCCAGCAGGGAGACAGGGAACAGCTATGGCTACACCTTC
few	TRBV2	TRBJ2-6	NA	CASRDNSGANVLTF	TGTGCCAGCAGGGACAACTCTGGGGCCAACGTCCTGACTTTC
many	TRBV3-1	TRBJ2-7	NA	CASSQDGGGYEQYF	TGTGCCAGCAGCCAAGATGGGGGTGGCTACGAGCAGTACTTC
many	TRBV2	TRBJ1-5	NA	CASTPDHFSNQPQHF	TGTGCCAGCACCCCTGACCACTTTAGCAATCAGCCCCAGCATTTT
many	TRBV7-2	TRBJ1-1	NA	CASGLGGLNTEAFF	TGTGCCAGCGGGCTCGGGGGCTTGAACACTGAAGCTTTCTTT
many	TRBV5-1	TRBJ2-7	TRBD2	CASSPGRGDFGGEQYF	TGCGCCAGCAGCCCCGGGAGGGGAGATTTCGGGGGCGAGCAGTACTTC
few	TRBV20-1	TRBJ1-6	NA	CSFSTGYNSPLHF	TGCAGTTTCTCGACAGGATATAATTCACCCCTCCACTTT
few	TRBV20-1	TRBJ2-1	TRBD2	CSARDLSGGAGEQFF	TGCAGTGCTAGGGACTTGAGCGGGGGGGCGGGTGAGCAGTTCTTC
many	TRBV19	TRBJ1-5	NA	CASRTTDNSNQPQHF	TGTGCCAGTAGAACGACAGATAATAGCAATCAGCCCCAGCATTTT
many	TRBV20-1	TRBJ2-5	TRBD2	CSARVAGGSETQYF	TGCAGTGCTAGAGTAGCGGGAGGGAGTGAGACCCAGTACTTC
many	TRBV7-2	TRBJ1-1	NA	CASSLSRREAFF	TGTGCCAGCAGCTTAAGTAGGCGTGAAGCTTTCTTT
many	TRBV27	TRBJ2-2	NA	CASRPGAYTGELFF	TGTGCCAGCAGGCCAGGGGCCTACACCGGGGAGCTGTTTTTT